These T cell receptor beta chains were read from a single sample in a study of T-cell memory formation after mild COVID-19. A single record per CDR3 protein comes from TCRdb applying MiXCR to the 5' RACE reads. Among about 400,000 distinct CDR3 sequences, 20% to 25% were seen once, and the ten largest hold under 15%. Sequencing was performed on PBMCs or a T cell subset sorted from them (not recorded which). The receptors were gathered from an adult woman who had mild COVID-19 (a few samples of this study predate the infection). Cell type and time point are not known. The CDR3 runs from the conserved cysteine through the conserved F or W. Each record gives: CDR3 DNA, CDR3 protein, D gene, J gene, clone size, CDR3 length, V gene. A D gene is named only where the DNA matches it firmly. Size tells how often a clone was seen (once, few, many) or the class of an expanded clone, and some rows leave it out.

cdr3_nt: TGTGCCAGCAGCCCCGGGACAGTAGGTTCACCCCTCCACTTT
cdr3_aa: CASSPGTVGSPLHF
d_call: TRBD1
j_call: TRBJ1-6
clone_size: .
cdr3_length: 14
v_call: TRBV3-1

cdr3_nt: TGTGCCATCAGTGCCGGCCGGGGTATCATGAACACTGAAGCTTTCTTT
cdr3_aa: CAISAGRGIMNTEAFF
d_call: .
j_call: TRBJ1-1
clone_size: .
cdr3_length: 16
v_call: TRBV10-3

cdr3_nt: TGTGCCAGCAGGGCTGGAAACACCATATATTTT
cdr3_aa: CASRAGNTIYF
d_call: .
j_call: TRBJ1-3
clone_size: few
cdr3_length: 11
v_call: TRBV25-1

cdr3_nt: TGTGCCAGCAGCTTAGGACAGCTCTATGGCTACACCTTC
cdr3_aa: CASSLGQLYGYTF
d_call: .
j_call: TRBJ1-2
clone_size: few
cdr3_length: 13
v_call: TRBV7-9

cdr3_nt: TGTGCCAGCTCACCACCCGGGGAGAATGAGCAGTTCTTC
cdr3_aa: CASSPPGENEQFF
d_call: .
j_call: TRBJ2-1
clone_size: .
cdr3_length: 13
v_call: TRBV18

cdr3_nt: TGTGCCTGGAGTGGGGGGGCCGGAGGCACAGATACGCAGTATTTT
cdr3_aa: CAWSGGAGGTDTQYF
d_call: .
j_call: TRBJ2-3
clone_size: .
cdr3_length: 15
v_call: TRBV30

cdr3_nt: TGTGCCAGCAGTCCCCGAGCCTCCTACGAGCAGTACTTC
cdr3_aa: CASSPRASYEQYF
d_call: .
j_call: TRBJ2-7
clone_size: .
cdr3_length: 13
v_call: TRBV6-6

cdr3_nt: TGCGCCAGCAGCTTGGTCAGGGCTGATTCACCCCTCCACTTT
cdr3_aa: CASSLVRADSPLHF
d_call: .
j_call: TRBJ1-6
clone_size: .
cdr3_length: 14
v_call: TRBV5-1

cdr3_nt: TGTGCCAGTAGCACTTCAGCCTCTGGGGCCAACGTCCTGACTTTC
cdr3_aa: CASSTSASGANVLTF
d_call: .
j_call: TRBJ2-6
clone_size: .
cdr3_length: 15
v_call: TRBV25-1

cdr3_nt: TGTGCCAGCAGACCAGAGGGACTAGCCTACAATGAGCAGTTCTTC
cdr3_aa: CASRPEGLAYNEQFF
d_call: TRBD2
j_call: TRBJ2-1
clone_size: few
cdr3_length: 15
v_call: TRBV7-2

cdr3_nt: TGTGCCAGCGCCAGGACCCCAGGGACCAAAAACATTCAGTACTTC
cdr3_aa: CASARTPGTKNIQYF
d_call: .
j_call: TRBJ2-4
clone_size: few
cdr3_length: 15
v_call: TRBV12-3/TRBV12-4

cdr3_nt: TGTGCCAGCAGTTCCCTCGGGGACAGTTTGAACACTGAAGCTTTCTTT
cdr3_aa: CASSSLGDSLNTEAFF
d_call: TRBD1
j_call: TRBJ1-1
clone_size: few
cdr3_length: 16
v_call: TRBV6-2/TRBV6-3

cdr3_nt: TGTGCCAGCAGCTCTAGCGGGAGCACCGTTACGCAGTATTTT
cdr3_aa: CASSSSGSTVTQYF
d_call: TRBD2
j_call: TRBJ2-3
clone_size: .
cdr3_length: 14
v_call: TRBV7-2

cdr3_nt: TGTGCCAGCAGCCGCGGGGGGCTAGCGGGAGACACAGATACGCAGTATTTT
cdr3_aa: CASSRGGLAGDTDTQYF
d_call: TRBD2
j_call: TRBJ2-3
clone_size: many
cdr3_length: 17
v_call: TRBV7-6

cdr3_nt: TGTGCCAGCAGCTTGGAGCGGCGCTGGTACAATGAGCAGTTCTTC
cdr3_aa: CASSLERRWYNEQFF
d_call: .
j_call: TRBJ2-1
clone_size: few
cdr3_length: 15
v_call: TRBV5-6

cdr3_nt: TGTGCCAGCAGCTCATACACGACAGGGTCTTTCGCTGAAAAACTGTTTTTT
cdr3_aa: CASSSYTTGSFAEKLFF
d_call: TRBD1
j_call: TRBJ1-4
clone_size: .
cdr3_length: 17
v_call: TRBV5-6